Below are 17 T cell receptor beta chains sequenced from a single sample in a study of cytomegalovirus exposure and HLA in healthy donors. PCR employed 60 Vbeta and 13 Jbeta primers. Using immunoSEQ multiplex PCR, the repertoire was profiled, and TCRdb retains in-frame clones only, with some absent. The repertoire holds 95,000 to 100,000 clones, 60% to 75% seen once, with 1.5% to 2% in the top ten. The sequencing sample was made of PBMCs. The receptors here all came from a woman in her 40s in good health and CMV-seronegative.

The CDR3 coding sequence is TGTGCCAGTAGCGGGACAGGGGCCCTCGACGAGCAGTACTTC. Translated, it gives CASSGTGALDEQYF. V gene TRBV19 combines with J gene TRBJ2-7; TRBD1 matches 10 bases. Germline values: CDR1 LNHDA, CDR2 SQIVND (reference sequence). Trimming cost V 6 bases and J 5 bases; bases outside gene matches: 7. The CDR3 is made up of 14 amino acids. The complete variable domain, with remaining parts taken from reference TRBV19 and TRBJ2-7, reads DGGITQSPKYLFRKEGQNVTLSCEQNLNHDAMYWYRQDPGQGLRLIYYSQIVNDFQKGDIAEGYSVSREKKESFPLTVTSAQKNPTAFYLCASSGTGALDEQYFGPGTRLTVT.

CDR3 coding DNA: TGCACCAGCAGCCAATTAGACTGCGGGAGGGTACGTGAGACCCAGTACTTC. It yields the protein CTSSQLDCGRVRETQYF. J is TRBJ2-5 and V is TRBV1; the table's D call TRBD2 went unverified against the DNA. TRBV1 is a listed pseudogene. CDR3 length: 17 residues.

Here the CDR3 reads CASKIFGETDTQYF. The CDR3 nucleotides read TGTGCCAGCAAGATCTTCGGGGAGACAGATACGCAGTATTTT. J is TRBJ2-3 and V is TRBV6-5; tentatively, D is TRBD2 (5 bases). With 7 bases removed from V and 3 bases from J, the gap between germline ends came to 14 bases. CDR1 and CDR2 from the germline V gene are MNHEY and SVGAGI. The CDR3 is 14 residues long.

The V call is TRBV9, the J call TRBJ2-3; no reliable D call. This CDR3 has 15 amino acids. Germline loops: CDR1 SGDLS, CDR2 YYNGEE. The ends were cut back, 0 bases at V and 3 bases at J, with 11 bases in the middle. The CDR3 DNA reads TGTGCCAGCAGCGTAGAGTATTCCAGAACAGATACGCAGTATTTT. Translated: CASSVEYSRTDTQYF. The whole variable domain, remainder taken from reference TRBV9 and TRBJ2-3, is DSGVTQTPKHLITATGQRVTLRCSPRSGDLSVYWYQQSLDQGLQFLIQYYNGEERAKGNILERFSAQQFPDLHSELNLSSLELGDSALYFCASSVEYSRTDTQYFGPGTRLTVL.

The chain employs TRBV28 and TRBJ2-3; the match to TRBD2 covers 8 bases. J was trimmed by 0 bases and V by 5 bases; bases with no gene match: 7. Germline V gene data show CDR1 as MDHEN and CDR2 as SYDVKM. The CDR3 runs 16 residues. CDR3 nucleotide sequence: TGTGCCAGCAGTCTCTATTTAGCGGGAAGCACAGATACGCAGTATTTT. Its translation is CASSLYLAGSTDTQYF.

The rearrangement joins TRBV6-1 to TRBJ2-1; TRBD2 is a possible D gene (6 bases). The V end was cut by 1 base, the J end by 9 bases, with 13 bases between. Germline-derived CDR1 and CDR2 are MNHNS and SASEGT. The CDR3 is 14 residues long. CDR3 in amino acids: CASSEGLERAEQFF. The DNA of the CDR3 is TGTGCCAGCAGTGAAGGACTAGAACGCGCTGAGCAGTTCTTC.

The V call is TRBV6-9, the J call TRBJ2-5; 8 nucleotides line up with TRBD2. The end of the DNA aligns better with TRBJ2-7, so the J call may be wrong. Per the germline V gene, CDR1 is MNHGY and CDR2 is SVAAGI. The CDR3 loop spans 16 amino acids. The CDR3 reads CASAWRSGRRTYEQYF. The CDR3 DNA reads TGTGCCAGCGCCTGGCGGAGCGGGAGAAGGACCTACGAGCAGTACTTC.

The chain links TRBV27 to TRBJ2-5; TRBD2 matches 9 bases. The closer fit of TRBJ2-7 to the DNA end suggests the J call may be wrong. CDR1 MNHEY and CDR2 SMNVEV come from the germline V gene (reference sequence). The CDR3 extends over 16 amino acids. The CDR3 sequence: CASSIPGTSYPGEQYF. CDR3 sequence (DNA): TGTGCCAGCAGTATTCCCGGGACTAGCTATCCTGGCGAGCAGTACTTC.

The genes are TRBV7-3 and TRBJ2-2; D unclear. CDR1 and CDR2 from the germline V gene are SGHTA and FQGTGA. Trimming took 2 bases from V and 6 from J, leaving 4 bases between them. The CDR3 covers 12 residues. The CDR3 coding sequence is TGTGCCAGCAGCTTATTATCCGGGGAGCTGTTTTTT. Its protein product is CASSLLSGELFF. Based on the CDR3 plus reference TRBV7-3 and TRBJ2-2, the full variable domain is GAGVSQTPSNKVTEKGKYVELRCDPISGHTALYWYRQSLGQGPEFLIYFQGTGAADDSGLPNDRFFAVRPEGSVSTLKIQRTERGDSAVYLCASSLLSGELFFGEGSRLTVL.

The rearrangement joins TRBV30 to TRBJ2-7; 10 bases are shared with TRBD2. V shed 8 bases, J shed 4 bases, and the junction held 5 bases outside the gene matches. The CDR3 length is 12 residues. The V gene's germline CDR1 is GTSNPN and CDR2 SVGIG (reference sequence). The CDR3 sequence: CAGQLAGYEQYF. CDR3 in DNA: TGTGCCGGCCAACTAGCGGGGTACGAGCAGTACTTC. Drawing the rest from reference TRBV30 and TRBJ2-7, the complete variable domain is SQTIHQWPATLVQPVGSPLSLECTVEGTSNPNLYWYRQAAGRGLQLLFYSVGIGQISSEVPQNLSASRPQDRQFILSSKKLLLSDSGFYLCAGQLAGYEQYFGPGTRLTVT.

This chain uses TRBV6-4 with TRBJ2-1; TRBD1 is a possible D gene (6 bases). V was cut by 6 bases and J by 6 bases, with 24 bases left in between. The V gene's germline CDR1 is MRHNA and CDR2 SNTAGT. The length of the CDR3 is 17 residues. CDR3 in amino acids: CASRNLQTDSSLNEQFF. CDR3 in DNA: TGTGCCAGCAGGAATTTACAGACGGACAGTTCGCTCAATGAGCAGTTCTTC.

The chain combines TRBV19 with TRBJ1-5, with no clear D. CDR3 length: 15 residues. Trimming pared 1 base from V and 0 bases from J, leaving 7 bases between. Germline lookup yields CDR1 LNHDA and CDR2 SQIVND (reference sequence). CDR3 nucleotides: TGTGCCAGTAGTATAGGGTACAGTAGCAATCAGCCCCAGCATTTT. Its protein is CASSIGYSSNQPQHF.

This clone was recorded only once. The chain recombines TRBV13 with TRBJ2-7; the match to TRBD2 covers 10 bases. V dropped 2 bases and J dropped 4; count of bases not matched to a gene: 8. CDR1 is PRHDT and CDR2 is FYEKMQ in the germline V gene (reference sequence). The CDR3 runs 16 residues. CDR3 sequence (DNA): TGTGCCAGCAGCTTAAGCTCAGCGGGGGGGCGTTACGAGCAGTACTTC. It is translated as CASSLSSAGGRYEQYF.

The V call is TRBV27, the J call TRBJ1-5; no reliable D call. The CDR3 totals 13 residues. Germline V gives CDR1 MNHEY, CDR2 SMNVEV (reference sequence). V gave up 2 bases and J gave up 1 base, with 3 bases separating them. The CDR3 sequence is CASSLLSNQPQHF. DNA of the CDR3: TGTGCCAGCAGTTTACTCAGCAATCAGCCCCAGCATTTT.

The chain has TRBV27 and TRBJ2-2, with 8 bases fitting TRBD2. V lost 4 bases and J lost 7; bases outside the gene matches: 5. Germline V lookup: CDR1 MNHEY, CDR2 SMNVEV (reference sequence). The CDR3 runs 14 residues. The CDR3 DNA reads as TGTGCCAGCAGTTCAAGGCGGGGGGTCGGGGAGCTGTTTTTT. Translating gives CASSSRRGVGELFF.

V usage is TRBV7-2 and J usage is TRBJ2-1; the match to TRBD2 covers 11 bases. The CDR3 contains 13 residues. Germline V lookup: CDR1 SGHTA, CDR2 FQGNSA. Trimming took 5 bases from V and 10 from J; bases not matched to a gene: 4. This CDR3 is CASSPRTSGEQFF. In nucleotides, the CDR3 is TGTGCCAGCAGCCCCCGGACTAGCGGGGAGCAGTTCTTC. Full variable domain (rest looked up from reference TRBV7-2 and TRBJ2-1): GAGVSQSPSNKVTEKGKDVELRCDPISGHTALYWYRQSLGQGLEFLIYFQGNSAPDKSGLPSDRFSAERTGGSVSTLTIQRTQQEDSAVYLCASSPRTSGEQFFGPGTRLTVL.

V and J are TRBV10-3 and TRBJ2-5; the match to TRBD1 covers 9 bases. The DNA matches TRBJ2-7 better at its end, which makes the J call doubtful. In germline, CDR1 is ENHRY, CDR2 SYGVKD. This CDR3 has 16 residues. The CDR3 protein is CAISESRDRVPYEQYF. CDR3 DNA sequence: TGTGCCATCAGTGAGTCGCGGGACAGGGTCCCCTACGAGCAGTACTTC.